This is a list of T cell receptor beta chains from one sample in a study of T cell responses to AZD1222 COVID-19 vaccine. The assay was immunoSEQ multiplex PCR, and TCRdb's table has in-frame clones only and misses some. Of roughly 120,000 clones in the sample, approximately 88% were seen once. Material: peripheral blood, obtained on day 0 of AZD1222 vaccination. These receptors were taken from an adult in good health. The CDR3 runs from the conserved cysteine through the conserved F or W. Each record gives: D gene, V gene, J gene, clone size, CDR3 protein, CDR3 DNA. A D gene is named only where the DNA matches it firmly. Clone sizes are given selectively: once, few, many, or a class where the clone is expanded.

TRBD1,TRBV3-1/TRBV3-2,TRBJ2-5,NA,CASSSMTGKIETQYF,TGTGCCAGCAGCTCAATGACAGGGAAGATAGAGACCCAGTACTTC
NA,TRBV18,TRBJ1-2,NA,CASSPPEGANYGYTF,TGTGCCAGCTCACCACCAGAAGGGGCTAACTATGGCTACACCTTC
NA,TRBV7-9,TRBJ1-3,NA,CASSSLASRNTIYF,TGTGCCAGCAGCTCCCTAGCTTCGCGAAACACCATATATTTT
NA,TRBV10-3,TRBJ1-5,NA,CAISNGGVSNQPQHF,TGTGCCATCAGCAATGGGGGGGTTAGCAATCAGCCCCAGCATTTT
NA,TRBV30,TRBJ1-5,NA,CAWSREWSNQPQHF,TGTGCCTGGAGTCGGGAGTGGAGCAATCAGCCCCAGCATTTT
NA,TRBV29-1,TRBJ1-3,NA,CSVIYGSGNTIYF,TGCAGCGTTATTTACGGCTCTGGAAACACCATATATTTT
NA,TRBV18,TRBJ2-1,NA,CASSPSTGRGEQFF,TGTGCCAGCTCACCATCGACAGGGCGGGGGGAGCAGTTCTTC
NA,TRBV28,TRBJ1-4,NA,CASSPPVQTNEKLFF,TGTGCCAGCAGCCCCCCAGTCCAAACTAATGAAAAACTGTTTTTT
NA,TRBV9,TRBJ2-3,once,CASSVATDTQYF,TGTGCCAGCAGCGTAGCTACAGATACGCAGTATTTT
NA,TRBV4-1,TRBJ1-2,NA,CASSQESPNYGYTF,TGCGCCAGCAGCCAAGAAAGCCCGAACTATGGCTACACCTTC
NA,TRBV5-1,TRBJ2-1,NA,CASSLAPGPGPNEQFF,TGCGCCAGCAGCTTGGCCCCGGGACCGGGGCCCAATGAGCAGTTCTTC
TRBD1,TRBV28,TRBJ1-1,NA,CASSTPGQGLKAEAFF,TGTGCCAGCAGTACTCCGGGACAGGGCTTAAAGGCTGAAGCTTTCTTT
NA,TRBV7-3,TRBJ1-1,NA,CASSLGASGTEAFF,TGTGCCAGCAGCTTGGGTGCCTCTGGGACTGAAGCTTTCTTT
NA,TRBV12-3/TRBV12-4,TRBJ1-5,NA,CASNWGRDQPQHF,TGTGCCAGCAATTGGGGGAGGGATCAGCCCCAGCATTTT
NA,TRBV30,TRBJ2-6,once,CAWSGKGRSGANVLTF,TGTGCCTGGAGTGGAAAAGGCCGGTCTGGGGCCAACGTCCTGACTTTC
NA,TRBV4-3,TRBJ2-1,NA,CASSQQGIANSGDEQFF,TGCGCCAGCAGCCAACAGGGAATAGCGAATTCCGGCGATGAGCAGTTCTTC
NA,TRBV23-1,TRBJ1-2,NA,CASSHAGRDGYTF,TGCGCCAGCAGTCATGCGGGGCGCGATGGCTACACCTTC
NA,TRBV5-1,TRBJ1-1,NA,CASSHKTTGMNTEAFF,TGCGCCAGCAGCCACAAAACTACAGGGATGAACACTGAAGCTTTCTTT
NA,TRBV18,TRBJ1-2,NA,CASSPNRSGLDGYTF,TGTGCCAGCTCACCGAACCGGTCGGGGTTGGACGGCTACACCTTC
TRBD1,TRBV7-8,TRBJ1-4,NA,CASSLTGGGEKLFF,TGTGCCAGCAGCTTAACAGGGGGCGGTGAAAAACTGTTTTTT
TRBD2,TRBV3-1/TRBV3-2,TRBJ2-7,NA,CASSRFLAGESSYEQYF,TGTGCCAGCAGCCGCTTTTTAGCGGGGGAAAGCTCCTACGAGCAGTACTTC
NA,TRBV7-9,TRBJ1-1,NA,CASSNGGIYTEAFF,TGTGCCAGCAGCAACGGGGGGATCTACACTGAAGCTTTCTTT
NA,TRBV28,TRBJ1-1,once,CASSLPPANTEAFF,TGTGCCAGCAGTTTGCCCCCAGCGAACACTGAAGCTTTCTTT
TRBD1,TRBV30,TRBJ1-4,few,CAWTGGAGEKLFF,TGTGCCTGGACAGGGGGCGCCGGTGAAAAACTGTTTTTT